This T cell receptor (beta chain) was recovered during a study of breast tumors, draining lymph nodes, adjacent tissues. Regarding the study as a whole: Data only fit, rather than demonstrated, lymph node origin of most tumor T cells. Most tumor T cells seemingly derive from lymph node, then expand in tumor.

TCRdb itself ran the multiplex PCR reads through MiXCR, one entry per CDR3 protein. Of around 70,000 distinct CDR3 sequences in the sample, roughly 44% were seen once. This clonotype appeared a few times. The antigen is unknown. This may be a read error, as it is one base from a much larger clone. This CDR3 region has 16 residues. The V and J ends lost 0 bases and 6 bases respectively, with 16 bases between them. The germline CDR1 and CDR2 sequences are SGHKS and YYEKEE (reference sequence). The J gene is TRBJ2-1, the V gene TRBV5-5, with D hard to call. The TCR originated in a female donor with breast cancer. Some clones in this sample may be carry-over from other donors' samples. The sequencing sample was made of breast tumor tissue. The CDR3, as DNA: TGTGCCAGCAGCTTGGTACCCACGGGCCAATCCAATGAGCAGTTCTTC. Translating gives CASSLVPTGQSNEQFF.